This TCR beta chain was identified in a study of shared clonotypes between healthy human individuals. Study summary: Donor composition was a couple of women and a few men, aged 18 to 49. Study-wide findings and caveats: Read depth was anticipated to influence clonotype sharing among donors.

Concerning this clone: Its antigen is not identified.

Germline CDR1 reads SNHLY; CDR2 reads FYNNEI. V trimming: 6 bases; J trimming: 3 bases; junction bases outside the gene matches: 7. The CDR3 totals 14 residues. Libraries were prepared by immunoSEQ multiplex PCR; TCRdb keeps only in-frame clonotypes and omits some of them. This table has millions of clones, more than 80% appearing once. The TCR was taken from a man younger than 35 in good health. Some clones in this sample may be carry-over from other donors' samples. The chain uses TRBV2 and TRBJ2-7; 8 positions agree with TRBD1. Sequenced input: naive CD4+ T cells from PBMCs. The subset here: CD45RA+ positively selected. The CDR3 region is CASRQGETNYEQYF. CDR3 DNA: TGTGCCAGCAGACAGGGGGAAACTAACTACGAGCAGTACTTC.